These 12 T cell receptor beta chains were all obtained from the same sample, sequenced in a study of T cell changes during pregnancy in multiple sclerosis (dated 2019 in TCRdb). The library relied on the immunoSEQ multiplex PCR assay. The immuneACCESS repertoire file appears here via TCRdb, limited to in-frame rearrangements. These files lack a portion of the clones; in checked studies, under half of the deficit traces to unresolved V genes, and the cause of the others is not known. The sample includes about 89,000 clones, with 90% to 95% observed a single time. The ten most abundant clones make up roughly 0.81% of the sample. The material was peripheral blood, obtained in the third trimester of pregnancy. Receptors originate from a female donor with multiple sclerosis, enrolled in a pregnancy study.

The genes are TRBV4-1 and TRBJ1-6, with D unresolved. CDR1 is MGHRA, CDR2 YSYEKL, per germline. Trimming took off 1 base at V and 0 bases at J, with 10 bases between the two ends. The CDR3 is made up of 17 amino acids. CDR3 bases: TGCGCCAGCAGCCAAGGACGGGAAAGCTCCTATAATTCACCCCTCCACTTT. Its protein is CASSQGRESSYNSPLHF.

V and J are TRBV15 and TRBJ1-2; possible D gene TRBD1, 6 bases. This CDR3 comprises 14 residues. Trimming took 2 bases from V and 4 from J, leaving 11 bases between them. Looked up from germline, CDR1 is LNHNV and CDR2 is YYDKDF (reference sequence). This chain's CDR3 is CATSRYRDGYGYTF. CDR3 in DNA: TGTGCCACCAGCAGATACAGGGATGGCTATGGCTACACCTTC.

The chain employs TRBV10-1 and TRBJ1-3; D might be TRBD1 (6 bases). This CDR3 is 16 amino acids long. The V end lost 5 bases, the J end lost 3 bases, and 17 bases lay between the germline ends. Germline V gene sequence: CDR1 WNHNN, CDR2 SYGVQD (reference sequence). Here the CDR3 DNA reads TGCGCCAGCAGTACCCCCTCCTCGGACAGTGGAAACACCATATATTTT. Translated: CASSTPSSDSGNTIYF.

J is TRBJ1-2 and V is TRBV6-5; D might be TRBD1 (5 bases). Per germline, CDR1 MNHEY and CDR2 SVGAGI. V lost 6 bases to trimming and J lost 4 bases, with 12 bases between them. The CDR3 spans 13 residues. Here the CDR3 reads CASRQQGTYGYTF. In DNA form, the CDR3 reads TGTGCCAGCAGACAGCAGGGTACCTATGGCTACACCTTC.

This sequence joins TRBV5-1 and TRBJ2-1, with 8 bases lining up with TRBD2. The CDR3 totals 15 residues. J was trimmed by 0 bases and V by 5 bases; bases with no gene match: 4. CDR1 is SGHRS and CDR2 is YFSETQ in the germline V gene. CDR3 residues: CASRERGSSYNEQFF. CDR3 bases: TGCGCCAGCAGGGAGCGGGGGAGCTCCTACAATGAGCAGTTCTTC.

The chain is built from TRBV10-2 and TRBJ2-2; maybe TRBD2 (6 bases). The CDR3 consists of 15 residues. Trimming removed 3 bases at V and 6 bases at J, with 14 bases between. Germline loops: CDR1 WSHSY, CDR2 SAAADI. As DNA, the CDR3 is TGCGCCAGCAGTGATTGGGCGGGACCCTCCGGGGAGCTGTTTTTT. It translates to CASSDWAGPSGELFF.

Comments on this clone: Its ends do not fully match the called genes, so a read error is possible. Other DNA sequences from this sample encode an identical CDR3 as well. The chain's CDR3 is CASSARGANEKLFF. The CDR3 DNA reads TGTGCCAGCAGTGCCCGGGGGGCGAATGAAAAGCTGTTTTTT. The genes are TRBV25-1 and TRBJ1-4; D may be TRBD1 (6 bases). CDR1 is MGHDK and CDR2 is SYGVNS in the germline V gene. The CDR3 has 14 residues.

V and J are TRBV19 and TRBJ2-7; 9 bases match TRBD1. The V and J ends lost 3 bases and 1 base, in that order; junction bases with no gene match: 4. The V gene's germline CDR1 is LNHDA and CDR2 SQIVND (reference sequence). The CDR3 has 15 amino acids. The CDR3 here is CASSIGTGSSYEQYF. DNA of the CDR3: TGTGCCAGTAGTATCGGGACAGGGAGTTCCTACGAGCAGTACTTC.

J is TRBJ2-5 and V is TRBV4-2; 7 positions agree with TRBD2. The CDR3 spans 15 residues. CDR1 and CDR2 from the germline V gene are LGHNA and YNFKEQ. The ends lost 1 base at V and 2 bases at J; junction bases unmatched: 4. CDR3: CASSQGEGLQETQYF. The CDR3 region has the DNA TGTGCCAGCAGCCAAGGGGAGGGGCTACAAGAGACCCAGTACTTC.

The chain uses TRBV6-5 and TRBJ2-3; TRBD2 is a possible D gene (5 bases). The CDR3 is made up of 14 amino acids. Germline V gene lookup returns CDR1 MNHEY and CDR2 SVGAGI. Trimming shortened V by 9 bases and J by 2 bases, and 15 bases separated the two germline ends. The CDR3 is CASTRRTSTDTQYF. The CDR3 bases are TGTGCCAGTACCCGACGGACTTCCACAGATACGCAGTATTTT.

The chain has TRBV5-4 and TRBJ2-7; 7 bases agree with TRBD1. The ends lost 9 bases at V and 2 bases at J; junction bases unmatched: 11. There are 14 residues in the CDR3. Germline CDR1 and CDR2: SGHNT and YYREEE (reference sequence). CDR3 in amino acids: CAIGLWDSPYEQYF. The CDR3 coding sequence is TGTGCCATCGGGCTCTGGGACAGTCCCTACGAGCAGTACTTC. Combining the CDR3 with reference TRBV5-4 and TRBJ2-7 gives the whole variable domain ETGVTQSPTHLIKTRGQQVTLRCSSQSGHNTVSWYQQALGQGPQFIFQYYREEENGRGNFPPRFSGLQFPNYSSELNVNALELDDSALYLCAIGLWDSPYEQYFGPGTRLTVT.

The rearrangement links TRBV5-6 to TRBJ2-6, with D possibly matching TRBD2 (7 bases). Per the germline V gene, CDR1 is SGHDT and CDR2 is YYEEEE. CDR3 size: 18 residues. V lost 1 base and J lost 0, with 14 bases in between. CDR3 DNA sequence: TGTGCCAGCAGCTTGTTCGGACGGGGGGCCTCTGGGGCCAACGTCCTGACTTTC. Encoded protein: CASSLFGRGASGANVLTF.